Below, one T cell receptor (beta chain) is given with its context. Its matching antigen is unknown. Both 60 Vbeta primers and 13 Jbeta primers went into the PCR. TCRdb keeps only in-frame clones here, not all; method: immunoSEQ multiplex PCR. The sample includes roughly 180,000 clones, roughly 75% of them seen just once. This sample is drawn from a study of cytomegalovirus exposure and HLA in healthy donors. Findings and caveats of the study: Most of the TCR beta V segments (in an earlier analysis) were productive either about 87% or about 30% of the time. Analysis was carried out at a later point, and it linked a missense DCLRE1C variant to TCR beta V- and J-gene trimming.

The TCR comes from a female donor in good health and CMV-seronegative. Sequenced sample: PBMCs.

CDR3 DNA: TGTGCCAGTAGTTTCGGGACAGGGGGATCCTCTGGGGCCAACGTCCTGACTTTC. Protein sequence: CASSFGTGGSSGANVLTF. The chain joins TRBV19 to TRBJ2-6; 11 nucleotides agree with TRBD1. There are 18 residues in the CDR3. Germline loops: CDR1 LNHDA, CDR2 SQIVND (reference sequence). Losses at the gene ends were 5 bases for V and 0 bases for J; bases not matched to a gene: 6.